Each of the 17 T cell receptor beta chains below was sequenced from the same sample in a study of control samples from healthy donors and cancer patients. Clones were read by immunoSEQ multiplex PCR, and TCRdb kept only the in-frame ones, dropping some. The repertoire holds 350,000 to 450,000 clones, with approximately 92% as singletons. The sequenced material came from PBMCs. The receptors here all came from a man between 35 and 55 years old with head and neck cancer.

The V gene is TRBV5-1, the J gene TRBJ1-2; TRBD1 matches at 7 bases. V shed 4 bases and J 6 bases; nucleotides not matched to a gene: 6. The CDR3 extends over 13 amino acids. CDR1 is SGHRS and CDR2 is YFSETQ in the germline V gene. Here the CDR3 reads CASSRDREHGYTF. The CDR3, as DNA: TGCGCCAGCAGCCGCGACAGGGAGCATGGCTACACCTTC.

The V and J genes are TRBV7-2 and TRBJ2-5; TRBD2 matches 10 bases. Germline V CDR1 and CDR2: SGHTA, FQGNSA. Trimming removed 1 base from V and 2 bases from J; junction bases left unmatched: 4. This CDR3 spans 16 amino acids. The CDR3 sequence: CASSLDQRGGQETQYF. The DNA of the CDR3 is TGTGCCAGCAGCTTAGACCAGCGGGGGGGACAAGAGACCCAGTACTTC. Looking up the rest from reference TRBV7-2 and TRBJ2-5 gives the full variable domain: GAGVSQSPSNKVTEKGKDVELRCDPISGHTALYWYRQSLGQGLEFLIYFQGNSAPDKSGLPSDRFSAERTGGSVSTLTIQRTQQEDSAVYLCASSLDQRGGQETQYFGPGTRLLVL.

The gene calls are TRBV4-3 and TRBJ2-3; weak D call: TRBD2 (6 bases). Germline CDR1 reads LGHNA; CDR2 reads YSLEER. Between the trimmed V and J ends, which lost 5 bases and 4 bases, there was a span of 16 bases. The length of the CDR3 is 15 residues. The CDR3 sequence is CASSNRGGAADTQYF. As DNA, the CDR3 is TGCGCCAGCAGCAATCGGGGCGGGGCTGCAGATACGCAGTATTTT.

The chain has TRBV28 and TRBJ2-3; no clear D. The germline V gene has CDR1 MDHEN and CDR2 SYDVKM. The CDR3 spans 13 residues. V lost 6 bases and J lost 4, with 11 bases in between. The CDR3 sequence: CASRSDWADTQYF. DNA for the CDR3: TGTGCCAGCAGGTCCGATTGGGCAGATACGCAGTATTTT. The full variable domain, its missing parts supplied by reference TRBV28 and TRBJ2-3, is DVKVTQSSRYLVKRTGEKVFLECVQDMDHENMFWYRQDPGLGLRLIYFSYDVKMKEKGDIPEGYSVSREKKERFSLILESASTNQTSMYLCASRSDWADTQYFGPGTRLTVL.

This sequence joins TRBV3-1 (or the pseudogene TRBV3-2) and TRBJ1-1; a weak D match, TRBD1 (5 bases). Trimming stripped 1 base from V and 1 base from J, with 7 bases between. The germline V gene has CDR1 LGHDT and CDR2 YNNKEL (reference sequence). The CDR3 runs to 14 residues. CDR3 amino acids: CASSQGQRNTEAFF. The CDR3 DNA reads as TGTGCCAGCAGCCAAGGACAGAGGAACACTGAAGCTTTCTTT.

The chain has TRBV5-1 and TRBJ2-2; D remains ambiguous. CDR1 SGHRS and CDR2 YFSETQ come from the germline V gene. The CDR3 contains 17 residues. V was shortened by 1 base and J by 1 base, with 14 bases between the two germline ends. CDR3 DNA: TGCGCCAGCAGCTTGTATCAGGTTTCATTGAACACCGGGGAGCTGTTTTTT. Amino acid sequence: CASSLYQVSLNTGELFF.

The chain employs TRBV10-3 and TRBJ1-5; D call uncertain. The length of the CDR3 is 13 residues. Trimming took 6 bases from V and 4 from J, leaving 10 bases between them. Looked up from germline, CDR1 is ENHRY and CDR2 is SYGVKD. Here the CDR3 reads CAIRVDENQPQHF. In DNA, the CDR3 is TGTGCCATCAGGGTCGATGAGAATCAGCCCCAGCATTTT.

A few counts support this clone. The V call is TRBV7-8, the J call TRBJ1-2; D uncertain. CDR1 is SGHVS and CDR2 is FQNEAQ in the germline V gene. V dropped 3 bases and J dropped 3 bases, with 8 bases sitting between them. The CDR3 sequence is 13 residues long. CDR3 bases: TGTGCCAGCAGCTTTTCGGGGTACTATGGCTACACCTTC. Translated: CASSFSGYYGYTF. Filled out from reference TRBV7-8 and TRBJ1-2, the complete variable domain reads GAGVSQSPRYKVAKRGQDVALRCDPISGHVSLFWYQQALGQGPEFLTYFQNEAQLDKSGLPSDRFFAERPEGSVSTLKIQRTQQEDSAVYLCASSFSGYYGYTFGSGTRLTVV.

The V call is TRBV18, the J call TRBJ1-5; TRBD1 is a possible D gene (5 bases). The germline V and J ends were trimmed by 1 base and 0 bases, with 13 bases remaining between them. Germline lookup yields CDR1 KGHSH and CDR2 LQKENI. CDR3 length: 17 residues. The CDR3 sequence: CASSPLAGQGSNQPQHF. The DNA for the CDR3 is TGTGCCAGCTCACCACTAGCTGGGCAGGGTAGCAATCAGCCCCAGCATTTT. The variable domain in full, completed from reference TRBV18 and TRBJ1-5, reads NAGVMQNPRHLVRRRGQEARLRCSPMKGHSHVYWYRQLPEEGLKFMVYLQKENIIDESGMPKERFSAEFPKEGPSILRIQQVVRGDSAAYFCASSPLAGQGSNQPQHFGDGTRLSIL.

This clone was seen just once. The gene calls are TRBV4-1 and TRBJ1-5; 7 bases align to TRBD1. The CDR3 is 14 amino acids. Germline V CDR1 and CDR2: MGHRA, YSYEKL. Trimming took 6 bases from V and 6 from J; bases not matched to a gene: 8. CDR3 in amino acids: CASRAEGAAQPQHF. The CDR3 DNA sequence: TGCGCCAGCAGAGCAGAGGGGGCGGCTCAGCCCCAGCATTTT.

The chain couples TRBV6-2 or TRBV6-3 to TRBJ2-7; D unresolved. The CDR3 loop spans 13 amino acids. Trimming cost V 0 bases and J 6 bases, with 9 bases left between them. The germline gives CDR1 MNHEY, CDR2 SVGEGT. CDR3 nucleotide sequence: TGTGCCAGCAGTTACTCGACACCTCCCGAGCAGTACTTC. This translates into CASSYSTPPEQYF.

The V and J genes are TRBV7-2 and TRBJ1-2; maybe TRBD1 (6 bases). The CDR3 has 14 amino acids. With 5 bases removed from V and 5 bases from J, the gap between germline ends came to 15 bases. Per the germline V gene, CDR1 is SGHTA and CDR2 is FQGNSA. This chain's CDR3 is CASSPQGRSYGYTF. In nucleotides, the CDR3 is TGTGCCAGCAGCCCCCAGGGGCGGAGTTATGGCTACACCTTC.

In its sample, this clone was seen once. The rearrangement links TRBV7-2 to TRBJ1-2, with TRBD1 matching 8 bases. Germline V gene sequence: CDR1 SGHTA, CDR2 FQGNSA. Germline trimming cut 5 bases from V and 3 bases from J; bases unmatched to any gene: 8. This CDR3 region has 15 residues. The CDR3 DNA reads TGTGCCAGCAGCGACGGGACAGGCTCCTACTATGGCTACACCTTC. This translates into CASSDGTGSYYGYTF.

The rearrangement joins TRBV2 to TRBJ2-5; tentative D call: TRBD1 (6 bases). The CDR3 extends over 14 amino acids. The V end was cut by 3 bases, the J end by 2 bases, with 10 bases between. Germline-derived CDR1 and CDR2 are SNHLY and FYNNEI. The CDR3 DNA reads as TGTGCCAGCAGTGAGGACAGACATCAAGAGACCCAGTACTTC. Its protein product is CASSEDRHQETQYF.

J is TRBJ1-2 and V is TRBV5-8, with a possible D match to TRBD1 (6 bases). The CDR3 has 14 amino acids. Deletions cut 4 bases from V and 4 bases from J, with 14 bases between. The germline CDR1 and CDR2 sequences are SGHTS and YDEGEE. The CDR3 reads CASSSRGLVYGYTF. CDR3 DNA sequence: TGTGCCAGCAGCAGCAGGGGCCTAGTCTATGGCTACACCTTC.

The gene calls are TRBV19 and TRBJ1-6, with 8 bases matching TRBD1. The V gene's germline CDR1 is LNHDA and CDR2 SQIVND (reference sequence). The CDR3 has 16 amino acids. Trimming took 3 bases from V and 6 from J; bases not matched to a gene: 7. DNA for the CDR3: TGTGCCAGTAGTATGGGTGGAGGACAGGGTAATTCACCCCTCCACTTT. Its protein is CASSMGGGQGNSPLHF.

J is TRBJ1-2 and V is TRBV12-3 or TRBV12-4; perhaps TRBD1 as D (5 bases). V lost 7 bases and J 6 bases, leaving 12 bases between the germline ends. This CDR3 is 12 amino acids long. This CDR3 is CASIGGEHGYTF. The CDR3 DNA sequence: TGTGCCAGCATTGGGGGAGAACATGGCTACACCTTC.